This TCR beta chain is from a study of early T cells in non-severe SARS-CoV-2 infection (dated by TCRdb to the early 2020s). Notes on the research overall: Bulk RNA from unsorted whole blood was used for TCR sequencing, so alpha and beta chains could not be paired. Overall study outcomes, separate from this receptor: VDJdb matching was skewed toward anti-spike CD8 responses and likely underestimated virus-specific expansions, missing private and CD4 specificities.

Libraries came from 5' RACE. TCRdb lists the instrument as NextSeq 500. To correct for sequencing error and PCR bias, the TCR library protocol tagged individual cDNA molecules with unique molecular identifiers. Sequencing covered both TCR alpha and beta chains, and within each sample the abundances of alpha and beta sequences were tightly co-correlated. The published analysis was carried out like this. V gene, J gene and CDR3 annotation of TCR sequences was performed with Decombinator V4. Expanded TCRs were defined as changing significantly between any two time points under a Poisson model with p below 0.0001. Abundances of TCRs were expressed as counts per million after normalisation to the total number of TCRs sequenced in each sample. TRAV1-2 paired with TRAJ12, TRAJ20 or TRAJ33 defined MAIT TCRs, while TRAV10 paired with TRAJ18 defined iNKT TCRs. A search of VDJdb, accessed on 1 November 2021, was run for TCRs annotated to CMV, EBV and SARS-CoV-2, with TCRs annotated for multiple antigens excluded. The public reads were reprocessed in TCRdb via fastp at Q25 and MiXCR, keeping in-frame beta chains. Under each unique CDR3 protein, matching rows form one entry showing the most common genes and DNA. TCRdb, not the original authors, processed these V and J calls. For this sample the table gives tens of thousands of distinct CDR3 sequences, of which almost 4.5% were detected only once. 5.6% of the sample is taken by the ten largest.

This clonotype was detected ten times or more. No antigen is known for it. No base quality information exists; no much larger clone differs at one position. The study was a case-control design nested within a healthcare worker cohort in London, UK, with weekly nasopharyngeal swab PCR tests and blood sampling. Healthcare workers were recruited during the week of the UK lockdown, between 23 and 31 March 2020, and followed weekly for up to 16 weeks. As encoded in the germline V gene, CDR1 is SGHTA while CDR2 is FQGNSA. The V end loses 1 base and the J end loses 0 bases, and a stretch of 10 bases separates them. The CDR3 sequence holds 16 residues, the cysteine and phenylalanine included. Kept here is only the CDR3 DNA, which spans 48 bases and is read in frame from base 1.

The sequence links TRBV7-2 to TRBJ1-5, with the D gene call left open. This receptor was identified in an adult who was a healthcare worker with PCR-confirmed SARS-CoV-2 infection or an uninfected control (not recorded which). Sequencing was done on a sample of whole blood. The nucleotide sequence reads TGTGCCAGCAGCTTAGGAGTCCCCTATAGCAATCAGCCCCAGCATTTT. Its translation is CASSLGVPYSNQPQHF.